What follows are 2 T cell receptor beta chains derived from one specimen sequenced in a study of blood T cell repertoires in COVID-19. Clones were sequenced by immunoSEQ multiplex PCR, and TCRdb holds only the in-frame ones, with some missing. The sample lists about 74,000 clones, roughly 90% occurring once. What was sequenced was peripheral blood. These receptors were obtained from a human donor in a cohort sampled during active COVID-19.

This clone occurred once. This chain connects TRBV2 to TRBJ1-4; weak D call: TRBD1 (6 bases). Deletions cut 6 bases from V and 7 bases from J, with 21 bases between. Germline V gene sequence: CDR1 SNHLY, CDR2 FYNNEI. This CDR3 contains 16 residues. DNA for the CDR3: TGTGCCAGCAGCTCGATAGACAGGACTAGTAGTGAAAAACTGTTTTTT. This translates into CASSSIDRTSSEKLFF. Full variable domain (rest looked up from reference TRBV2 and TRBJ1-4): EPEVTQTPSHQVTQMGQEVILRCVPISNHLYFYWYRQILGQKVEFLVSFYNNEISEKSEIFDDQFSVERPDGSNFTLKIRSTKLEDSAMYFCASSSIDRTSSEKLFFGSGTQLSVL.

The rearrangement joins TRBV30 to TRBJ2-1, with 7 positions matching TRBD1. Germline CDR1 reads GTSNPN; CDR2 reads SVGIG (reference sequence). The length of the CDR3 is 13 residues. V shed 4 bases, J shed 3 bases, and the junction held 3 bases outside the gene matches. CDR3 bases: TGTGCCTGGATGGGACAGAACTACAATGAGCAGTTCTTC. Translating gives CAWMGQNYNEQFF.